This TCR beta chain came from a study of control samples from healthy donors and cancer patients. Germline CDR1 is LNHDA and CDR2 is SQIVND (reference sequence). The CDR3 covers 15 residues. V was cut by 1 base and J by 8 bases, with 14 bases left in between. Profiling relied on immunoSEQ multiplex PCR, and the TCRdb table lists in-frame clones only, not all of them. The listing contains 150,000 to 200,000 clones. The receptor's source is a woman aged 25 to 39 in good health. This rearrangement joins TRBV19 to TRBJ1-4, with D possibly matching TRBD1 (5 bases). Sequencing was carried out using blood. CDR3 region: CASSIGGRSGEKLFF. The CDR3 DNA reads TGTGCCAGTAGTATAGGGGGACGCTCTGGGGAAAAACTGTTTTTT.